In its sample, the clone carrying this T cell receptor (beta chain) was seen a few times. This sample was included in a study of blood T cell repertoires in COVID-19. Turning to the study itself: Acute-phase and convalescent COVID-19 samples originated in the United States, Italy and Spain. PBMCs, B-cell-depleted T cells, or T cells were the source of the cDNA or gDNA that made up the material.

Original handling: Amplification from reference gene primers served as the basis for estimated nucleated cell counts. The protocol was immunoSEQ multiplex PCR, while the TCRdb copy is restricted to in-frame clones and leaves out a portion. V, J and clone size reflect that table, while D and trimming were determined from the DNA. The sample records 180,000 or so clones, approximately 78% being singletons. Seattle patients were enrolled during active infection and followed longitudinally. What was sequenced was peripheral blood. The receptor was isolated from a woman over 75 with COVID-19, enrolled during active disease.

CDR3 in amino acids: CASSEDRAEQYF. CDR3 bases: TGTGCCAGCAGTGAAGACAGGGCCGAGCAGTACTTC. This chain links TRBV6-7 with TRBJ2-7, with 7 positions matching TRBD1. TRBV6-7 is treated as an ORF (open reading frame) with a function not yet certain. Trimming cost V 5 bases and J 6 bases; bases outside gene matches: 4. The CDR3 runs to 12 residues.